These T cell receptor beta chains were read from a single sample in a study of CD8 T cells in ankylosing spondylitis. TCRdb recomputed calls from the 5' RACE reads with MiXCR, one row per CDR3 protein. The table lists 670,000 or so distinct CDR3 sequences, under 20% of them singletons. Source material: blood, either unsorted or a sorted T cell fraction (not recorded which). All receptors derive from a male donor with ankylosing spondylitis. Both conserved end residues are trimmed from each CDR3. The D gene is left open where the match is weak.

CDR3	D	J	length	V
ASSSRTSGSQYEQY	TRBD2	TRBJ2-7	14	TRBV7-2
ASSLGNASVQETQY	-	TRBJ2-5	14	TRBV7-7
ASSELTSDGEQF	TRBD2	TRBJ2-1	12	TRBV7-9
SAKKSGTDTQY	-	TRBJ2-3	11	TRBV20-1
ASSSGWTDTQY	-	TRBJ2-3	11	TRBV7-3
ASSPDRLTSYEQY	TRBD1	TRBJ2-7	13	TRBV28
ASSLLGTGVKTGELF	TRBD1	TRBJ2-2	15	TRBV28
ASGPNSPGPSGGANVLT	-	TRBJ2-6	17	TRBV12-5
AISETSGYNEQF	TRBD2	TRBJ2-1	12	TRBV10-3
ASSPQTGSNTEAF	-	TRBJ1-1	13	TRBV6-2/TRBV6-3
ASSYRGGPQPQH	-	TRBJ1-5	12	TRBV6-5
ASGIRGTTAGELF	-	TRBJ2-2	13	TRBV12-3/TRBV12-4
ASSLGTGGKVMSNQPQH	TRBD1	TRBJ1-5	17	TRBV7-8
ASSSARREASEQY	-	TRBJ2-7	13	TRBV11-2
ASSLSLDFHNEQF	-	TRBJ2-1	13	TRBV7-9
ASSRDPRVANTIY	-	TRBJ1-3	13	TRBV12-3/TRBV12-4